The 10 T cell receptor beta chains reported below all come from one sample, sequenced in a study of cytomegalovirus exposure and HLA in healthy donors. It was with 60 Vbeta and 13 Jbeta primers that the PCR ran. Profiling relied on immunoSEQ multiplex PCR, and the TCRdb table lists in-frame clones only, not all of them. The sample contains 180,000 or so clones, 82% of which appear only once. Input material: PBMCs. The receptors were gathered from a male donor in good health and CMV-seronegative.

This clone was detected only once. This rearrangement joins TRBV4-2 to TRBJ2-7; TRBD2 matches 9 bases. This CDR3 spans 15 amino acids. V gave up 0 bases and J gave up 4 bases; unmatched junction bases: 4. CDR1 is LGHNA, CDR2 YNFKEQ, per germline. CDR3 nucleotide sequence: TGTGCCAGCAGCCAAGATGCTAGCGGGACTTACGAGCAGTACTTC. Its translation is CASSQDASGTYEQYF.

In this sample, this clone turned up once. The genes are TRBV5-1 and TRBJ2-5; 12 bases match TRBD2. The germline CDR1 and CDR2 sequences are SGHRS and YFSETQ. The CDR3 is 17 amino acids. V lost 0 bases, J lost 5 bases, and 8 bases stayed unmatched. The CDR3: CASSLGLAGAQGETQYF. CDR3 DNA sequence: TGCGCCAGCAGCTTGGGACTAGCGGGGGCCCAGGGGGAGACCCAGTACTTC.

V is TRBV25-1 and J is TRBJ1-2; D remains ambiguous. CDR1 and CDR2 (germline): MGHDK, SYGVNS. V was pared by 8 bases and J by 4 bases, with 14 bases between. The CDR3 spans 13 residues. The CDR3 sequence is CASEADPPYGYTF. CDR3 in DNA: TGTGCCAGCGAGGCGGATCCTCCCTATGGCTACACCTTC.

The chain carries TRBV5-6 and TRBJ2-3, with 8 bases that match TRBD2. This CDR3 comprises 16 residues. Germline values: CDR1 SGHDT, CDR2 YYEEEE. The V and J ends lost 4 bases and 0 bases, in that order; junction bases with no gene match: 7. The CDR3 is CASSLPGLVSTDTQYF. The CDR3 DNA follows: TGTGCCAGCAGCCTGCCGGGACTAGTGAGCACAGATACGCAGTATTTT. Supplemented by reference TRBV5-6 and TRBJ2-3, the full variable domain reads DAGVTQSPTHLIKTRGQQVTLRCSPKSGHDTVSWYQQALGQGPQFIFQYYEEEERQRGNFPDRFSGHQFPNYSSELNVNALLLGDSALYLCASSLPGLVSTDTQYFGPGTRLTVL.

The rearrangement uses TRBV6-5 and TRBJ1-3, with a weak D call TRBD1 (5 bases). CDR1 is MNHEY, CDR2 SVGAGI, per germline. The CDR3 contains 14 residues. V lost 4 bases to trimming and J lost 1 base, with 8 bases between them. The CDR3 sequence is CASSSPGSGNTIYF. DNA for the CDR3: TGTGCCAGCAGTTCACCAGGGTCTGGAAACACCATATATTTT.

This clone came up a few times. This chain links TRBV7-3 with TRBJ2-2, with 7 bases aligning to TRBD2. CDR1 SGHTA and CDR2 FQGTGA come from the germline V gene. V lost 5 bases, J lost 9 bases, and 6 bases stayed unmatched. This CDR3 contains 13 residues. The chain's CDR3 is CASSLPGLRELFF. The DNA for the CDR3 is TGTGCCAGCAGCCTTCCGGGACTACGGGAGCTGTTTTTT.

The CDR3 DNA reads as TGTGCCAGTAGTATACGCGGGACTCCCGAGCAGTACTTC. This sequence encodes CASSIRGTPEQYF. The chain couples TRBV19 to TRBJ2-7; maybe TRBD2 (6 bases). V was clipped by 2 bases and J by 6 bases, with 11 bases between them. The CDR3 sequence is 13 residues long. Germline V gene data show CDR1 as LNHDA and CDR2 as SQIVND (reference sequence).

The chain employs TRBV4-1 and TRBJ2-7; D remains ambiguous. The CDR3 has 15 residues. Germline lookup yields CDR1 MGHRA and CDR2 YSYEKL. V was pared by 4 bases and J by 3 bases, with 16 bases between. For the CDR3, the DNA is TGCGCCAGCAGCCCCGGTGGAGCTCAACTCTACGAGCAGTACTTC. Its translation is CASSPGGAQLYEQYF.

In its sample, this clone was seen once. This rearrangement joins TRBV6-6 to TRBJ2-2; 7 nucleotides line up with TRBD1. From germline, CDR1 is MNHNY and CDR2 SVGAGI (reference sequence). The junction had 10 bases not matched to a gene; V was cut back by 5 bases and J by 7 bases. The length of the CDR3 is 15 residues. The CDR3 loop reads CASSTRQGAGGELFF. CDR3 in DNA: TGTGCCAGCAGTACCCGACAGGGTGCGGGCGGGGAGCTGTTTTTT.

DNA for the CDR3: TGCGCCAGCAGCTTGGCCGCGTCCCCTGCGGGGGGGCCCAATGAGCAGTTCTTC. This encodes CASSLAASPAGGPNEQFF. The chain recombines TRBV5-1 with TRBJ2-1; 9 bases map to TRBD2. The length of the CDR3 is 18 residues. Looked up from germline, CDR1 is SGHRS and CDR2 is YFSETQ. The V segment lost 0 bases and the J segment 6 bases; nucleotides outside the gene matches: 13.